The clone carrying this T cell receptor beta chain was detected ten times or more. No antigen is known for it. One junction end disagrees with the germline gene, perhaps due to a read error. These data belong to a study of Graves' ophthalmopathy and Graves' hyperthyroidism. The overall study: Sampling took place at initial diagnosis, with peripheral blood obtained before any treatment.

Amplification of the TCR beta CDR3 regions used RNA transcripts (as template). The library came from an HTBI-primed first-round RT-PCR and a second-round multiplex PCR. In TCRdb, the multiplex PCR reads were re-called with MiXCR into one record per CDR3 protein. The sample records hundreds of thousands of distinct CDR3 sequences, around 21% being singletons. Per germline, CDR1 LNHNV and CDR2 YYDKDF (reference sequence). The CDR3 has 14 amino acids. Study conclusions and caveats: The model reached 70.59% sensitivity and 72.22% specificity for predicting ophthalmopathy progression.

The chain uses TRBV15 and TRBJ2-5; no firm D call. Sequences were obtained from peripheral blood. The source is a woman younger than 30 with stable Graves' hyperthyroidism. CDR3 in DNA: TGTGCCACCAGCCAGGCACGGTGGCCGGAGACCCAGTGCTTC. This codes for CATSQARWPETQCF.